This T cell receptor (beta chain) was captured by sequencing in a study of shared clonotypes between healthy human individuals. Study observations and caveats: In contrast to clonotypes shared by all four donors, non-shared clonotypes had lower generation probabilities.

The ends lost 0 bases at V and 5 bases at J; junction bases unmatched: 6. CDR3 length: 15 residues. Germline V gene lookup returns CDR1 GTSNPN and CDR2 SVGIG (reference sequence). Naive CD8 cells lacked CD45RO and underwent positive selection for CCR7, leaving out terminally differentiated effector memory CD45RA+ cells. To note about this clone: Its antigen remains unidentified.

The repertoire was sequenced with immunoSEQ multiplex PCR; TCRdb's copy has only in-frame clones and lacks some. The sample has about 2.1 million clones; about 92% are singletons. The clonotype was recovered from a man aged 18 to 35 in good health. Some clones in this sample may be carry-over from other donors' samples. Sequencing input: naive CD8+ T cells from PBMCs. V is TRBV30 and J is TRBJ2-7; 11 bases fit TRBD1. CDR3 DNA: TGTGCCTGGAGTGTACGGACAGGGGGCTTGAACGAGCAGTACTTC. Translating it yields CAWSVRTGGLNEQYF.